The 10 T cell receptor beta chains in this list originate from one sample, sequenced in a study of blood T cell repertoires in COVID-19. The assay was immunoSEQ multiplex PCR, and TCRdb's table has in-frame clones only and misses some. Among 45,000 to 70,000 clones listed, 85% to 90% were seen once. The sample consisted of peripheral blood. These receptor sequences come from a woman between 55 and 75 years old with COVID-19, enrolled during active disease.

V is TRBV6-5 and J is TRBJ1-4; 9 nucleotides line up with TRBD1. Germline CDR1 is MNHEY and CDR2 is SVGAGI. Trimming cost V 2 bases and J 5 bases; bases outside gene matches: 3. CDR3 length: 15 amino acids. CDR3 region: CASSYGQGPNEKLFF. In DNA form, the CDR3 reads TGTGCCAGCAGTTACGGACAGGGGCCAAATGAAAAACTGTTTTTT.

This chain uses TRBV9 with TRBJ2-1, with TRBD2 as a possible D gene (7 bases). Germline V lookup: CDR1 SGDLS, CDR2 YYNGEE. The CDR3 is 19 residues long. V was trimmed by 3 bases and J by 0 bases, leaving 22 bases between them. The CDR3, as DNA: TGTGCCAGCAGCGCTCCCTCCGCGGGGGCCAGGAGCTCCTACAATGAGCAGTTCTTC. Amino acid sequence: CASSAPSAGARSSYNEQFF.

The rearrangement joins TRBV5-1 to TRBJ1-2; a possible D gene is TRBD1 (5 bases). Germline V CDR1 and CDR2: SGHRS, YFSETQ. This CDR3 comprises 15 residues. Between the trimmed V and J ends, which lost 6 bases and 8 bases, there was a span of 23 bases. The CDR3: CASTRLNRFSPGYTF. CDR3 DNA sequence: TGCGCCAGCACTCGTCTGAACAGGTTTTCGCCCGGCTACACCTTC.

The chain is built from TRBV3-1 (or the pseudogene TRBV3-2) and TRBJ1-2; D may be TRBD1 (6 bases). Germline V gene sequence: CDR1 LGHDT, CDR2 YNNKEL (reference sequence). V was pared by 0 bases and J by 4 bases, with 9 bases between. The CDR3 has 14 amino acids. As DNA, the CDR3 is TGTGCCAGCAGCCAAGATGCCAGGGGCTATGGCTACACCTTC. It specifies CASSQDARGYGYTF.

V gene TRBV9 combines with J gene TRBJ1-2; the D is unclear. The CDR3 consists of 13 residues. Trimming took 4 bases from V and 2 from J, leaving 9 bases between them. Germline values: CDR1 SGDLS, CDR2 YYNGEE. The CDR3 is CASSSRLNYGYTF. As DNA, the CDR3 is TGTGCCAGCAGCTCGAGATTAAACTATGGCTACACCTTC. Combining the CDR3 with reference TRBV9 and TRBJ1-2 gives the whole variable domain DSGVTQTPKHLITATGQRVTLRCSPRSGDLSVYWYQQSLDQGLQFLIQYYNGEERAKGNILERFSAQQFPDLHSELNLSSLELGDSALYFCASSSRLNYGYTFGSGTRLTVV.

The chain joins TRBV5-4 to TRBJ2-3, with 12 bases lining up with TRBD2. This CDR3 is built from 18 residues. CDR1 is SGHNT, CDR2 YYREEE, per germline (reference sequence). V was pared by 4 bases and J by 0 bases, with 9 bases of the junction left unmatched. The CDR3 sequence is CASSAGTSGYSSTDTQYF. The CDR3 DNA follows: TGTGCCAGCAGCGCCGGGACTAGCGGGTATTCTAGCACAGATACGCAGTATTTT. Using reference TRBV5-4 and TRBJ2-3 for the parts outside the CDR3, the full variable domain is ETGVTQSPTHLIKTRGQQVTLRCSSQSGHNTVSWYQQALGQGPQFIFQYYREEENGRGNFPPRFSGLQFPNYSSELNVNALELDDSALYLCASSAGTSGYSSTDTQYFGPGTRLTVL.

The CDR3 protein is CASSLSLSSHEQYF. In nucleotides, the CDR3 is TGTGCCAGCAGCTTATCATTGTCTAGCCACGAGCAGTACTTC. The chain couples TRBV7-8 to TRBJ2-7; tentatively, D is TRBD2 (5 bases). The germline V gene has CDR1 SGHVS and CDR2 FQNEAQ. The V gene lost 2 bases and the J gene lost 5 bases, with 13 bases spanning the gap. CDR3 length: 14 amino acids.

The genes are TRBV30 and TRBJ1-6; D uncertain. This CDR3 region has 14 residues. In germline, CDR1 is GTSNPN, CDR2 SVGIG (reference sequence). Deletions cut 4 bases from V and 7 bases from J, with 14 bases between. In nucleotides, the CDR3 is TGTGCCTGGACGACTGTGGTAATCAATTCACCCCTCCACTTT. Its translation: CAWTTVVINSPLHF.

The CDR3 DNA reads as TGTGCCAGCAGCTTAAACAGTTACACAGATACGCAGTATTTT. It specifies CASSLNSYTDTQYF. This sequence joins TRBV11-2 and TRBJ2-3; D ambiguous. Trimming shortened V by 2 bases and J by 2 bases, and 8 bases separated the two germline ends. This CDR3 is 14 amino acids long. Per germline, CDR1 SGHAT and CDR2 FQNNGV. The full variable domain, with the rest looked up from reference TRBV11-2 and TRBJ2-3, is EAGVAQSPRYKIIEKRQSVAFWCNPISGHATLYWYQQILGQGPKLLIQFQNNGVVDDSQLPKDRFSAERLKGVDSTLKIQPAKLEDSAVYLCASSLNSYTDTQYFGPGTRLTVL.

V and J are TRBV27 and TRBJ1-5; tentative D call: TRBD1 (5 bases). V was trimmed by 0 bases and J by 6 bases, leaving 6 bases between them. Germline V lookup: CDR1 MNHEY, CDR2 SMNVEV (reference sequence). CDR3 size: 13 residues. CDR3 sequence reads: CASSLSGGQPQHF. The DNA for the CDR3 is TGTGCCAGCAGTTTATCGGGGGGTCAGCCCCAGCATTTT.